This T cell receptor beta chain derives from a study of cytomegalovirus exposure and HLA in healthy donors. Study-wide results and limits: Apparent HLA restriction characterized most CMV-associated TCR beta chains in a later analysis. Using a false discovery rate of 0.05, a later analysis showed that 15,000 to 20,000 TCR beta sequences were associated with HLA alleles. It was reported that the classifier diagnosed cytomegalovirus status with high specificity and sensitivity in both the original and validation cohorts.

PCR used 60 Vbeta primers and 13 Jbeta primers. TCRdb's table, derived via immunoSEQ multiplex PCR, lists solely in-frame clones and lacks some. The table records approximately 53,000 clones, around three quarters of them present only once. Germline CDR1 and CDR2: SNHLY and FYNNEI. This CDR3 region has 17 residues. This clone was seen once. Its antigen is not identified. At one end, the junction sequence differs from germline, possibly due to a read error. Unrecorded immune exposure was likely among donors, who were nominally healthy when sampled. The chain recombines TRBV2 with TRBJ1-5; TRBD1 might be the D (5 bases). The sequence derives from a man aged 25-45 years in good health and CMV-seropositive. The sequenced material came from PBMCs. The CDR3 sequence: CASTQGTKWNSNQPQNF. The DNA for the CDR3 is TGTGCCAGCACCCAGGGAACTAAGTGGAATAGCAATCAGCCCCAGAATTTT.